This T cell receptor beta chain was recovered during a study of identifying expanded T cells in peripheral blood. Sequencing was performed with immunoSEQ multiplex PCR; in TCRdb, only in-frame clones are kept and a portion is missing. The top ten hold 3% to 4% of the sample, which has some 70,000 clones, roughly nine tenths seen once. Collection occurred without any documented infections or immune events in donors. With 2 bases clipped from V and 1 base from J, the junction kept 5 bases outside the gene matches. From germline, CDR1 is SGDLS and CDR2 YYNGEE. This CDR3 has 16 residues. This receptor was taken from a person aged 18 to 75 in good health. J is TRBJ2-3 and V is TRBV9; 9 bases map to TRBD1. Material: blood. CDR3 residues: CASSVRWDRGTDTQYF. In DNA form, the CDR3 reads TGTGCCAGCAGCGTGCGGTGGGACAGGGGCACAGATACGCAGTATTTT.